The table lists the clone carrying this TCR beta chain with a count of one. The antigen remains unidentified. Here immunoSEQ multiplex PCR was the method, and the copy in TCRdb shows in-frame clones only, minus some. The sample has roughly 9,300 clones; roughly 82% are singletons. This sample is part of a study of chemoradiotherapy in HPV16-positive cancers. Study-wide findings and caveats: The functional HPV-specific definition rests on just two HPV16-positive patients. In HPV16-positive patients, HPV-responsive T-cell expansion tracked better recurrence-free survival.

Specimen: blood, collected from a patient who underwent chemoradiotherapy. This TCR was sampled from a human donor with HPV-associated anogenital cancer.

The CDR3 region is CASSPTRAETQYF. DNA for the CDR3: TGTGCCAGCAGCCCGACCAGGGCAGAGACCCAGTACTTC. The V and J genes are TRBV11-3 and TRBJ2-5, with D maybe TRBD1 (5 bases). The germline CDR1 and CDR2 sequences are SGHNT and YENEEA. V was trimmed by 5 bases and J by 4 bases, leaving 11 bases between them. This CDR3 comprises 13 residues.